The 8 T cell receptor beta chains in this list originate from one sample, sequenced in a study of memory B cells and T cells in multiple sclerosis. Here immunoSEQ multiplex PCR was the method, and the copy in TCRdb shows in-frame clones only, minus some. The sample lists approximately 7,800 clones; under 60% were seen once. The sequenced material came from memory (CD45RO+) CD8+ T cells from blood. These receptors were collected from a human donor with multiple sclerosis.

This rearrangement joins TRBV6-4 to TRBJ2-3, with TRBD2 identical over 10 bases. V shed 2 bases and J 0 bases; nucleotides not matched to a gene: 2. The CDR3 sequence is 16 residues long. CDR1 MRHNA and CDR2 SNTAGT come from the germline V gene. CDR3 amino acids: CASSDASGGSTDTQYF. Written as DNA, the CDR3 is TGTGCCAGCAGTGACGCTAGCGGGGGAAGCACAGATACGCAGTATTTT.

The CDR3 spells CASSLTADYGYTF. The CDR3 DNA reads TGTGCCAGCAGCTTAACGGCAGACTATGGCTACACCTTC. The rearrangement uses TRBV7-3 and TRBJ1-2; D uncertain. The V end was cut by 0 bases, the J end by 3 bases, with 5 bases between. The CDR3 is 13 amino acids. Germline CDR1 SGHTA, CDR2 FQGTGA.

The J gene is TRBJ2-5, the V gene TRBV27; D is possibly TRBD2 (6 bases). The V and J ends lost 3 bases and 4 bases respectively, with 12 bases between them. CDR1 and CDR2 (germline): MNHEY, SMNVEV (reference sequence). The CDR3 runs 14 residues. The CDR3 DNA reads as TGTGCCAGCAGTTTTGTCGGGAGAGCAGAGACCCAGTACTTC. Protein product: CASSFVGRAETQYF.

CDR3 nucleotides: TGTGCCAGCAGCTTGAGTTTTGGTTGGGACAGCTCCTACAATGAGCAGTTCTTC. Protein sequence: CASSLSFGWDSSYNEQFF. V gene TRBV5-6 combines with J gene TRBJ2-1; the match to TRBD1 covers 7 bases. The CDR3 is 18 amino acids. The V gene end was trimmed by 1 base and the J gene end by 0 bases; junction bases not matched to a gene: 10. Germline CDR1 and CDR2: SGHDT and YYEEEE.

The rearrangement joins TRBV6-5 to TRBJ2-1, with 9 bases that match TRBD1. The CDR3 sequence is 15 residues long. V shed 4 bases, J shed 4 bases, and the junction held 5 bases outside the gene matches. Per germline, CDR1 MNHEY and CDR2 SVGAGI. The CDR3 DNA is TGTGCCAGCAGTTTGGGACAGGGACGGTACAATGAGCAGTTCTTC. Translating it yields CASSLGQGRYNEQFF.

This clone has only one observation. The chain links TRBV5-1 to TRBJ1-2; D not certain. In germline, CDR1 is SGHRS, CDR2 YFSETQ. This CDR3 is built from 16 residues. V lost 1 base and J lost 6, with 19 bases in between. This CDR3 reads CASSLFEDWSENGYTF. The DNA of the CDR3 is TGCGCCAGCAGCTTGTTCGAGGACTGGTCTGAAAATGGCTACACCTTC.

The chain has TRBV5-1 and TRBJ2-7; weak D call: TRBD1 (7 bases). Germline-derived CDR1 and CDR2 are SGHRS and YFSETQ. This CDR3 has 16 amino acids. V gave up 4 bases and J gave up 2 bases, with 19 bases separating them. CDR3 nucleotides: TGCGCCAGCAGCACCACGGCGGGACAGCCTACCTACGAGCAGTACTTC. It encodes CASSTTAGQPTYEQYF.

To note about this clone: The junction departs from germline at one end; a sequencing error may be responsible. The rearrangement joins TRBV28 to TRBJ2-7, with 13 positions matching TRBD2. Germline V gene sequence: CDR1 MDHEN, CDR2 SYDVKM. The CDR3 has 16 amino acids. The CDR3 DNA follows: TGTGCCAGCAGTCGCGGGACTAGCGGGGCCTCCCACGAGCAGTACTTC. Translating it yields CASSRGTSGASHEQYF.